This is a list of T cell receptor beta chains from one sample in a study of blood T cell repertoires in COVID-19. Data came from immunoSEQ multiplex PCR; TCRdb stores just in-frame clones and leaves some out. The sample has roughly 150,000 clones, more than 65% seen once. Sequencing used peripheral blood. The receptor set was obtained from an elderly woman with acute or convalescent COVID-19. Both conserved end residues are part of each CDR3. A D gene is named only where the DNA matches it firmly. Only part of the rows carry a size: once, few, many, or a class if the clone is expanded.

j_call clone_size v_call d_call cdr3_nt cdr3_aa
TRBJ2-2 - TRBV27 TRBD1 TGTGCCAGCAGTTCGCAGGGGGACACCGGGGAGCTGTTTTTT CASSSQGDTGELFF
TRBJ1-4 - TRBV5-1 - TGCGCCAGCAGCTTAAGGGCGGGGCAGGATGAAAAACTGTTTTTT CASSLRAGQDEKLFF
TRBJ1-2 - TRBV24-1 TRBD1 TGTGCCACCAGTGACAATAGAGGACAGGGGTTCGGTGGCTACACCTTC CATSDNRGQGFGGYTF
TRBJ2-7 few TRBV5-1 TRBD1 TGCGCCAGCAGCTTGGGACAGGGTGAGCAGTACTTC CASSLGQGEQYF
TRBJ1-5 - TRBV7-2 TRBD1 TGTGCCAGCAGCTTAGGACAGGGTTACGATCAGCCCCAGCATTTT CASSLGQGYDQPQHF
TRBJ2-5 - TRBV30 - TGTGCCTGGAGTGTGACAGGCCGAGAGACCCAGTACTTC CAWSVTGRETQYF
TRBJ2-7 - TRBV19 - TGTGCCAGTAGTTTCGACACCTACGAGCAGTACTTC CASSFDTYEQYF
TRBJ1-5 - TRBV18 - TGTGCCAGCTCACTCGGACCGGGAAATCAGCCCCAGCATTTT CASSLGPGNQPQHF
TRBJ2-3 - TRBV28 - TGTGCCAGCAGAGGGGCGGGGGCCACAGATACGCAGTATTTT CASRGAGATDTQYF
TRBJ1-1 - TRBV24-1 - TGTGCCACCAGGGGACCGATTGTCGGGGGTGGCACTGAAGCTTTCTTT CATRGPIVGGGTEAFF
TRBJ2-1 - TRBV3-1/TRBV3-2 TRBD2 TGTGCCAGCAGCCGACGGACTAGCGGGAGGTTTGAGCAGTTCTTC CASSRRTSGRFEQFF
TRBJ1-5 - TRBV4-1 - TGCGCCAGCAGCCAAGGGTCAGGCAGAGAGCCCCAGCATTTT CASSQGSGREPQHF
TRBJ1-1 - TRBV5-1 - TGCGCCAGCAGCTTGGGACAGGCCACTGAAGCTTTCTTT CASSLGQATEAFF
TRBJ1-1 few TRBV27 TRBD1 TGTGCCAGCAGCACCCTGGGAAAACAGGGGTTTTACACTGAAGCTTTCTTT CASSTLGKQGFYTEAFF
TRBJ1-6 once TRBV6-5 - TGTGCCAGCACCAAGTTGGTACCAGATTCCTCACCCCTCCACTTT CASTKLVPDSSPLHF
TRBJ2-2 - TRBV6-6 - TGTGCCAGCAGTTACTCGGAACAGGGGAACACCGGGGAGCTGTTTTTT CASSYSEQGNTGELFF
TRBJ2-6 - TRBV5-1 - TGCGCCAGCAGCCCCTATTACCTTGCTCAGGACTCTGGGGCCAACGTCCTGACTTTC CASSPYYLAQDSGANVLTF
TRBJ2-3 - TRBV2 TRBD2 TGTGCCAGCAGTCTAGCGGGAGGTACGCAGTATTTT CASSLAGGTQYF
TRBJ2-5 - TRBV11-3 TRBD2 TGTGCCAGCAGCGTAGGACTAGCGGGAGATCGGGAGACCCAGTACTTC CASSVGLAGDRETQYF
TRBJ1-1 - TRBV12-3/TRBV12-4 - TGTGCCAGCAGTTACGACATCACTGAAGCTTTCTTT CASSYDITEAFF
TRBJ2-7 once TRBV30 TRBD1 TGTGCCTCTGACTCCGGGACAGGCACCTACGAGCAGTACTTC CASDSGTGTYEQYF
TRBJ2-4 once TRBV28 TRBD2 TGTGCCATTTCAGCGGGAGGGAAAAACATTCAGTACTTC CAISAGGKNIQYF
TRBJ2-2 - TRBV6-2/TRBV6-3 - TGTGCCAGCAGTTACTCGACTAACACCGGGGAGCTGTTTTTT CASSYSTNTGELFF
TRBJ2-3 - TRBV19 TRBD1 TGTGCCAGTAGTATCCCCGGGACAGGGGGCACAGATACGCAGTATTTT CASSIPGTGGTDTQYF
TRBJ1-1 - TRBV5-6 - TGTGCCAGCAGCTTCGGCGGGGCCCGGAACACTGAAGCTTTCTTT CASSFGGARNTEAFF
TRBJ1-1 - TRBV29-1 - TGCAGCGGCGGTTGGGTGAACACTGAAGCTTTCTTT CSGGWVNTEAFF
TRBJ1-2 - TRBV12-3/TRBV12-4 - TGTGCCAGCAGTGCACAGGCTAACTATGGCTACACCTTC CASSAQANYGYTF
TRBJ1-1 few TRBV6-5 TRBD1 TGTGCCAGCAGGGGACAGGGCCCCAAAAGCACTGAAGCTTTCTTT CASRGQGPKSTEAFF
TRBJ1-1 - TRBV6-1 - TGTGCCAGCAGTGATTGGGGGGTACAGGACACTGAAGCTTTCTTT CASSDWGVQDTEAFF
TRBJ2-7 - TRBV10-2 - TGCGCCAGCTCCGGGTCGGGTTCCTACGAGCAGTACTTC CASSGSGSYEQYF
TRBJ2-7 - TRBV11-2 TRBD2 TGTGCCAGCAGGGGGACTAGCGAAGGCGAGCAGTACTTC CASRGTSEGEQYF
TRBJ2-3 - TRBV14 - TGTGCCAGCAGCCAAGTTGGCGGAGGGAGCACAGATACGCAGTATTTT CASSQVGGGSTDTQYF
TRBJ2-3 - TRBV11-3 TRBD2 TGTGCCAGCAGCTTAGTCACTAGCGGGACTGCAGATACGCAGTATTTT CASSLVTSGTADTQYF
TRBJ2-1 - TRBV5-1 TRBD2 TGCGCCAGCAGCCGGAAGTCTAGCGGGACCATTCTCAGCTCCTACAATGAGCAGTTCTTC CASSRKSSGTILSSYNEQFF
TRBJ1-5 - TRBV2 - TGTGCCAGCAGTCCACAGTATAGCAATCAGCCCCAGCATTTT CASSPQYSNQPQHF
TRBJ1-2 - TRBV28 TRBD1 TGTGCCAGCAGTGGGGGACAGTATGGCTACACCTTC CASSGGQYGYTF
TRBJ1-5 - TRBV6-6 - TGTGCCAGCAGTAAGAAACAGGGTGTCAATCAGCCCCAGCATTTT CASSKKQGVNQPQHF
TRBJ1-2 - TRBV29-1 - TGCAGCGTTGAAGATGCACAGACCTATGGCTACACCTTC CSVEDAQTYGYTF
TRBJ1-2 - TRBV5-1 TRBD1 TGCGCCAGCAGTGGGACCGGGACAGGGACGACTGGCTACACCTTC CASSGTGTGTTGYTF
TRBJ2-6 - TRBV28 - TGTGCCAGCAATGAACCGGGCGGGGTCACTGGGGCCAACGTCCTGACTTTC CASNEPGGVTGANVLTF
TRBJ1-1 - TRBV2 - TGTGCCAGCTCCCCGACAGGGAACACTGAAGCTTTCTTT CASSPTGNTEAFF
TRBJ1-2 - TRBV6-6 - TGTGCCAGCTCGGTCCCAAACTATGGCTACACCTTC CASSVPNYGYTF
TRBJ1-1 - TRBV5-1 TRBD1 TGCGCCAGCAGCTCGGGACAGGGAAAGTACACTGAAGCTTTCTTT CASSSGQGKYTEAFF
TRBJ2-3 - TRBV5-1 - TGCGCCAGCAGCCCGGGTCCGTGGGGCGGCACAGATACGCAGTATTTT CASSPGPWGGTDTQYF
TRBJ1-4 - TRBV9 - TGTGCCAGCAGCGTATCAGGGGACACTAATGAAAAACTGTTTTTT CASSVSGDTNEKLFF
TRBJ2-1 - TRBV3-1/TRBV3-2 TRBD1 TGTGCCAGCAGCCATACCGGGACAGGGGCAAATGAGCAGTTCTTC CASSHTGTGANEQFF
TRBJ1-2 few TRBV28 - TGTGCCAGCAGTTTATTTCCAGATGGCTACACCTTC CASSLFPDGYTF
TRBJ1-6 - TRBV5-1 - TGCGCCAGCAGCTCCCTAGGACTGGTAGGGAATTCACCCCTCCACTTT CASSSLGLVGNSPLHF
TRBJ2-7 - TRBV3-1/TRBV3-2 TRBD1 TGTGCCAGCAGCCAAGCAACCGGGACAGGAGGCGGCGAGCAGTACTTC CASSQATGTGGGEQYF
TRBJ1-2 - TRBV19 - TGTGCCAGTAACCCGGAGGAAACTAGGAGGGACTATGGCTACACCTTC CASNPEETRRDYGYTF
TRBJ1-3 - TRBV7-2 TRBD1 TGTGCCAGCAGCCCTGGGACAGTTGGAAACACCATATATTTT CASSPGTVGNTIYF
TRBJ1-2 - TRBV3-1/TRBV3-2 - TGTGCCAGCAGCCAAGATGCAGGATTTAACAGGCCGTATGGCTACACCTTC CASSQDAGFNRPYGYTF
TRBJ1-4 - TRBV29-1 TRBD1 TGCAGCGCGACAGGGGGGACTAATGAAAAACTGTTTTTT CSATGGTNEKLFF